Reported below is one TCR delta chain. This clone was seen only a few times. Its target antigen remains unknown. No much larger clone is present one base from it, and per-base qualities are unavailable. Thymocytes were stained with Zombie NIR viability dye plus antibodies to CD3 (UCHT1), TCRgammadelta (11F2), TCRVgamma9 (IMMU360) and TCRVdelta2 (IMMU389). Bulk TRD and TRG CDR3 repertoires were generated separately from sorted Vgamma9Vdelta2 and nonVgamma9Vdelta2 gammadelta thymocytes of human fetal and pediatric thymuses. Pediatric thymus tissue was collected in Belgium from children having cardiac surgery. The ages of the pediatric thymus donors in the study ranged between roughly 1 and 11 years. As previously described, thymic cell suspensions were prepared from both fetal and post-natal thymuses. NonVgamma9Vdelta2 thymocytes were sorted as CD3+ gammadeltaTCR+ cells that did not have the Vgamma9+Vdelta2+ phenotype. A FACS Aria III cell sorter (BD Biosciences) was used for cell sorting.

The germline V gene encodes CDR1 TSWWSYY and CDR2 QGS. Here V drops 5 bases and J drops 4 bases, and the junction holds 28 bases not matched to any gene. From the cysteine up to the phenylalanine, the CDR3 has a length of 22 residues. Only the CDR3 DNA is retained, 66 bases long and in frame from the first base. These data come from a study of fetal and pediatric gammadelta thymocytes (dated by TCRdb to between 2022 and 2023). General notes on the study: The bulk gammadelta thymocyte repertoires combined previously published and newly generated, unpublished data and were used to strengthen a single-cell study of gammadelta thymocyte development. The set of bulk gammadelta thymocyte repertoires included around ten subjects in total: 3 fetal thymus donors and 7 pediatric thymus donors. Bulk TCR repertoire data were added to increase subject numbers and strengthen the CDR3 publicity analysis. Previously published data (refs 27,28) and unpublished data were combined in the bulk gammadelta thymocyte repertoires.

Sequencing used an Illumina MiSeq. The paper's processing steps were these. For the publicity analysis, the Vgamma9Vdelta2 and nonVgamma9Vdelta2 bulk CDR3 files from each subject were merged to form one combined repertoire per subject. CDR3 publicity was scored from 0 to 19 by checking each amino acid sequence across 9 single-cell datasets and 10 bulk repertoires, using base R and dplyr. TCRdb processed the public reads again with the CATT caller, after which rows with matching DNA were combined. These V and J calls derive from TCRdb rather than the authors' analysis. The sample table records some 1,200 delta-chain clones; approximately 34% of these occur just once. The biggest ten clones account for roughly 7% of the sample. On the study overall, not on this receptor specifically: Compared with post-natal repertoires, fetal gammadelta thymocyte repertoires had previously been reported to be enriched for TRDV2, TRGV8 and TRGV9 usage, low N additions and public CDR3s.

The sequence was collected from a child who underwent cardiac surgery and was recorded as healthy. Material: non-Vgamma9Vdelta2 gamma-delta T cells from the thymus. In the paper's terms, the cell subset or site label means: CD3+gammadeltaTCR+ thymocytes not co-expressing Vgamma9 and Vdelta2. Recombination joined TRDV1 with TRDJ1; the central 10 bases match TRDD3. The CDR3 corresponds to CALGRPYPTDHTGGFPNDKLIF. The nucleotide sequence reads TGTGCTCTTGGGCGCCCGTATCCTACGGACCATACTGGGGGATTCCCGAACGATAAACTCATCTTT.